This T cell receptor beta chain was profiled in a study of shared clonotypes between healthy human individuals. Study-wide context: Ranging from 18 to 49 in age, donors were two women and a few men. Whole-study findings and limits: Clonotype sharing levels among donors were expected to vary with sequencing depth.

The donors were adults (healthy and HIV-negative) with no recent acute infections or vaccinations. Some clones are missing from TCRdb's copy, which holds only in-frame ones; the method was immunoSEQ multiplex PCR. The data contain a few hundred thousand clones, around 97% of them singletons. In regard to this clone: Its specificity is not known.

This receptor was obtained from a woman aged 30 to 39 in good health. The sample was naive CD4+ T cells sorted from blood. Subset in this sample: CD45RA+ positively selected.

CDR3 sequence: CASSYPSNYGYTF. CDR3 coding DNA: TGTGCCAGCTCCTATCCCTCTAACTATGGCTACACCTTC. V usage is TRBV19 and J usage is TRBJ1-2; D remains unclear. The CDR3 has 13 amino acids. Trimming removed 9 bases from V and 0 bases from J, with 11 bases in between. Germline V gene data show CDR1 as LNHDA and CDR2 as SQIVND (reference sequence).